A single sample is the source of the 27 T cell receptor beta chains below, sequenced in a study of T cells in Graves' hyperthyroidism and ophthalmopathy. Amplification targeted TCR beta CDR3 regions from RNA transcripts. The HTBI primer set was used in a first-round RT-PCR of the TCR CDR3. TCRdb re-called the multiplex PCR reads through MiXCR, storing one row per CDR3 protein. The data contain around 610,000 distinct CDR3 sequences, about 15% of them singletons. Input material: blood. Every receptor here comes from a woman between 40 and 50 years old with Graves' ophthalmopathy.

This clonotype was recorded at least ten times. The gene calls are TRBV19 and TRBJ1-1; D remains unclear. Germline V gene lookup returns CDR1 LNHDA and CDR2 SQIVND (reference sequence). The CDR3 has 11 amino acids. Trimming removed 7 bases from V and 1 base from J, with 4 bases in between. CDR3 bases: TGTGCCAGTACAGCGAACACTGAAGCTTTCTTT. This codes for CASTANTEAFF.

This clonotype was recorded many times. The chain is built from TRBV6-2 or TRBV6-3 and TRBJ1-1; D unclear. The CDR3 totals 13 residues. The V end was cut by 4 bases, the J end by 6 bases, with 12 bases between. CDR1 and CDR2 (germline): MNHEY, SVGEGT. CDR3 region: CASSSEGWAEAFF. The CDR3 nucleotides read TGTGCCAGCAGTTCTGAAGGGTGGGCTGAAGCTTTCTTT.

The J gene is TRBJ1-1, the V gene TRBV6-1; 8 bases fit TRBD1. After removal of 6 bases from V and 4 bases from J, the junction contained 7 bases not matched to a gene. The CDR3 sequence is 14 residues long. Germline CDR1 and CDR2: MNHNS and SASEGT. The DNA of the CDR3 is TGTGCCAGCAGGGACAGGGCCGTTGCCACTGAAGCTTTCTTT. Translating gives CASRDRAVATEAFF.

This clonotype occurred many times. The V and J genes are TRBV29-1 and TRBJ2-5, with D hard to call. Germline CDR1 SQVTM, CDR2 ANQGSEA. The V end lost 7 bases, the J end lost 5 bases, and 11 bases lay between the germline ends. There are 11 residues in the CDR3. The CDR3 nucleotides are TGCAGCGCCATCTCGGCCGAGACCCAGTACTTC. This translates into CSAISAETQYF.

The J gene is TRBJ2-7, the V gene TRBV19; possible D gene TRBD2, 6 bases. Germline values: CDR1 LNHDA, CDR2 SQIVND (reference sequence). This CDR3 comprises 16 residues. The germline V and J ends were trimmed by 3 bases and 2 bases, with 17 bases remaining between them. The CDR3 reads CASSISIRERTYEQYF. Here the CDR3 DNA reads TGTGCCAGTAGTATCTCCATCCGGGAGAGGACCTACGAGCAGTACTTC. Combining the CDR3 with reference TRBV19 and TRBJ2-7 gives the whole variable domain DGGITQSPKYLFRKEGQNVTLSCEQNLNHDAMYWYRQDPGQGLRLIYYSQIVNDFQKGDIAEGYSVSREKKESFPLTVTSAQKNPTAFYLCASSISIRERTYEQYFGPGTRLTVT.

This clonotype was seen ten or more times. This sequence joins TRBV5-1 and TRBJ2-2; D might be TRBD1 (6 bases). The CDR3 extends over 15 amino acids. Germline V CDR1 and CDR2: SGHRS, YFSETQ. The germline V and J ends were trimmed by 9 bases and 0 bases, with 15 bases remaining between them. CDR3 in amino acids: CATASGHTNTGELFF. DNA for the CDR3: TGCGCCACCGCCTCGGGACACACGAACACCGGGGAGCTGTTTTTT.

This clonotype was seen at least ten times. The V call is TRBV6-5, the J call TRBJ2-7; D not certain. Germline loops: CDR1 MNHEY, CDR2 SVGAGI. The V end lost 0 bases, the J end lost 6 bases, and 18 bases lay between the germline ends. This CDR3 has 16 residues. The CDR3 spells CASSYSVVVGIREQYF. CDR3 nucleotides: TGTGCCAGCAGTTACTCGGTTGTAGTGGGTATCCGCGAGCAGTACTTC.

This clonotype was counted many times. The rearrangement uses TRBV27 and TRBJ2-7, with TRBD2 as a possible D gene (6 bases). This CDR3 has 13 amino acids. Deletions cut 2 bases from V and 8 bases from J, with 13 bases between. Germline V lookup: CDR1 MNHEY, CDR2 SMNVEV (reference sequence). CDR3 loop: CASSLTRDSKQYF. The CDR3 DNA reads TGTGCCAGCAGTTTAACCCGGGACTCTAAGCAGTACTTC.

This clonotype was observed at least ten times. The V call is TRBV6-5, the J call TRBJ1-1; D is unresolved. V lost 2 bases and J 3 bases, leaving 10 bases between the germline ends. The CDR3 is 14 residues long. The germline V gene encodes CDR1 MNHEY and CDR2 SVGAGI. DNA of the CDR3: TGTGCCAGCAGTTACGGGAGCGGGCACACTGAAGCTTTCTTT. Translation gives CASSYGSGHTEAFF.

This clonotype has only a few counts. The chain recombines TRBV30 with TRBJ1-1, with a weak D call TRBD1 (5 bases). Germline V lookup: CDR1 GTSNPN, CDR2 SVGIG (reference sequence). The length of the CDR3 is 13 residues. The V end was cut by 4 bases, the J end by 3 bases, with 12 bases between. As DNA, the CDR3 is TGTGCCTGGAATATTTGGGGGGACACTGAAGCTTTCTTT. Translated: CAWNIWGDTEAFF.

This clonotype was detected many times. The chain employs TRBV7-9 and TRBJ2-5; D might be TRBD2 (7 bases). This CDR3 contains 15 residues. The V end was cut by 1 base, the J end by 5 bases, with 14 bases between. Germline V gene sequence: CDR1 SEHNR, CDR2 FQNEAQ (reference sequence). The CDR3 DNA reads as TGTGCCAGCAGCTTAGGGGGGGGCTCTTTGGAGACCCAGTACTTC. Protein: CASSLGGGSLETQYF.

This chain connects TRBV2 to TRBJ2-7; no clear D. CDR1 and CDR2 from the germline V gene are SNHLY and FYNNEI. The CDR3 runs to 12 residues. The V and J ends lost 7 bases and 3 bases respectively, with 10 bases between them. The CDR3 sequence is CASTRSRYEQYF. CDR3 sequence (DNA): TGTGCCAGCACGAGAAGTCGCTACGAGCAGTACTTC.

This clonotype was counted ten times or more. This chain links TRBV6-5 with TRBJ1-1, with D uncertain. CDR3 length equals 12 residues. The V end lost 2 bases, the J end lost 5 bases, and 6 bases lay between the germline ends. Per germline, CDR1 MNHEY and CDR2 SVGAGI. CDR3 loop: CASSYRATEAFF. CDR3 coding DNA: TGTGCCAGCAGTTACAGGGCGACTGAAGCTTTCTTT.

This clonotype came up many times. V is TRBV28 and J is TRBJ1-1; D is uncertain. The CDR3 covers 14 residues. Germline V CDR1 and CDR2: MDHEN, SYDVKM. Trimming cost V 4 bases and J 0 bases, with 9 bases left between them. The CDR3 DNA follows: TGTGCCAGCAGTTCTGGTACTATGAACACTGAAGCTTTCTTT. Translation gives CASSSGTMNTEAFF.

This clonotype was recorded at least ten times. The rearrangement links TRBV2 to TRBJ2-5; D is undetermined. The CDR3 spans 12 residues. V dropped 7 bases and J dropped 3 bases, with 9 bases sitting between them. The germline V gene encodes CDR1 SNHLY and CDR2 FYNNEI. The CDR3 DNA sequence: TGTGCCAGCAACCTAATAGAAGAGACCCAGTACTTC. This translates into CASNLIEETQYF.

This clonotype has just one count. V and J are TRBV27 and TRBJ2-7; 8 bases fit TRBD1. Germline V gene lookup returns CDR1 MNHEY and CDR2 SMNVEV (reference sequence). V lost 6 bases, J lost 7 bases, and 11 bases stayed unmatched. CDR3 length equals 14 residues. The DNA for the CDR3 is TGTGCCAGCAGAAATCAGGGGGCGCGTGGGGAGCAGTACTTC. This translates into CASRNQGARGEQYF.

This chain joins TRBV6-5 and TRBJ1-5; 8 bases align to TRBD1. Germline values: CDR1 MNHEY, CDR2 SVGAGI. The CDR3 is made up of 13 amino acids. V shed 4 bases and J 12 bases; nucleotides not matched to a gene: 8. The CDR3 DNA sequence: TGTGCCAGCAGTTCGGGACAGGATGGGTACCAGCATTTT. It specifies CASSSGQDGYQHF.

This clonotype turned up a few times. The chain combines TRBV30 with TRBJ1-1, with D hard to call. CDR1 GTSNPN and CDR2 SVGIG come from the germline V gene (reference sequence). The CDR3 covers 15 residues. V lost 0 bases and J 4 bases, leaving 15 bases between the germline ends. CDR3 coding DNA: TGTGCCTGGAGTGTACTTGGGGTCCCGGGCACTGAAGCTTTCTTT. Protein: CAWSVLGVPGTEAFF. The complete variable domain, with remaining parts taken from reference TRBV30 and TRBJ1-1, reads SQTIHQWPATLVQPVGSPLSLECTVEGTSNPNLYWYRQAAGRGLQLLFYSVGIGQISSEVPQNLSASRPQDRQFILSSKKLLLSDSGFYLCAWSVLGVPGTEAFFGQGTRLTVV.

This chain connects TRBV6-5 to TRBJ2-7, with 8 positions matching TRBD1. The V segment lost 4 bases and the J segment 3 bases; nucleotides outside the gene matches: 8. Germline V gene lookup returns CDR1 MNHEY and CDR2 SVGAGI. The CDR3 is 15 residues long. The CDR3, as DNA: TGTGCCAGCAGTTCACCGAGACAGGGGTTCTACGAGCAGTACTTC. Translation gives CASSSPRQGFYEQYF.

This clonotype occurred many times. V is TRBV7-2 and J is TRBJ2-4; a possible D gene is TRBD1 (5 bases). V was trimmed by 5 bases and J by 0 bases, leaving 17 bases between them. In germline, CDR1 is SGHTA, CDR2 FQGNSA. This CDR3 comprises 17 residues. This CDR3 is CASSIGQGALAKNIQYF. The CDR3 DNA sequence: TGTGCCAGCAGCATCGGACAAGGTGCTTTAGCCAAAAACATTCAGTACTTC.

This clonotype has at least ten counts. The rearrangement uses TRBV10-3 and TRBJ2-7; 10 bases match TRBD2. Germline V gene lookup returns CDR1 ENHRY and CDR2 SYGVKD. V trimming: 11 bases; J trimming: 6 bases; junction bases outside the gene matches: 10. There are 13 residues in the CDR3. CDR3 protein: CASSGLAMGEQYF. CDR3 nucleotide sequence: TGTGCCTCGTCGGGACTAGCGATGGGCGAGCAGTACTTC.

This clonotype was seen only a few times. CDR3 in DNA: TGTGCCTGGAGTGTACCCGGTTTTGAACAGGGGACTTGGTACCAAGAGACCCAGTACTTC. It specifies CAWSVPGFEQGTWYQETQYF. J is TRBJ2-5 and V is TRBV30, with a weak D call TRBD1 (7 bases). The CDR3 totals 20 residues. V was pared by 0 bases and J by 0 bases, with 26 bases between. Germline CDR1 and CDR2: GTSNPN and SVGIG (reference sequence).

The V and J genes are TRBV20-1 and TRBJ1-1; possible D gene TRBD1, 6 bases. Germline V gene lookup returns CDR1 DFQATT and CDR2 SNEGSKA (reference sequence). The ends were cut back, 6 bases at V and 4 bases at J, with 18 bases in the middle. The CDR3 has 14 amino acids. The CDR3 here is CSAARRGRGTEAFF. The CDR3 region has the DNA TGCAGTGCCGCGAGGCGGGGGCGAGGCACTGAAGCTTTCTTT.

The V call is TRBV6-1, the J call TRBJ1-5; D ambiguous. Trimming cost V 7 bases and J 1 base, with 11 bases left between them. This CDR3 is built from 14 residues. Germline loops: CDR1 MNHNS, CDR2 SASEGT. CDR3 sequence: CASTSRASNQPQHF. The CDR3 coding sequence is TGTGCCAGCACCTCGAGGGCGAGCAATCAGCCCCAGCATTTT.

This clonotype was picked up many times. J is TRBJ2-4 and V is TRBV14; the match to TRBD2 covers 8 bases. Germline-derived CDR1 and CDR2 are SGHDN and FVKESK. The CDR3 runs 21 residues. The trim removed 1 base at V and 0 bases at J, leaving 17 bases unmatched. The CDR3 spells CASSQGPHQTSAGVAKNIQYF. For the CDR3, the DNA is TGTGCCAGCAGCCAAGGCCCTCACCAGACTAGCGCCGGTGTAGCCAAAAACATTCAGTACTTC.

This clonotype was recorded many times. The chain combines TRBV12-3 or TRBV12-4 with TRBJ2-6; D may correspond to TRBD1 or TRBD2 (5 bases each). Trimming shortened V by 6 bases and J by 3 bases, and 12 bases separated the two germline ends. The CDR3 sequence is 15 residues long. The CDR3, as DNA: TGTGCCAGCAGCCTACGGGGCAATGGGGCCAACGTCCTGACTTTC. This translates into CASSLRGNGANVLTF.

This chain uses TRBV27 with TRBJ2-2, with a weak D call TRBD1 (6 bases). Germline CDR1 MNHEY, CDR2 SMNVEV (reference sequence). Trimming cost V 2 bases and J 7 bases, with 11 bases left between them. This CDR3 comprises 14 residues. The CDR3 sequence: CASSLPHRDGELFF. CDR3 nucleotides: TGTGCCAGCAGTTTACCACACAGGGACGGGGAGCTGTTTTTT.